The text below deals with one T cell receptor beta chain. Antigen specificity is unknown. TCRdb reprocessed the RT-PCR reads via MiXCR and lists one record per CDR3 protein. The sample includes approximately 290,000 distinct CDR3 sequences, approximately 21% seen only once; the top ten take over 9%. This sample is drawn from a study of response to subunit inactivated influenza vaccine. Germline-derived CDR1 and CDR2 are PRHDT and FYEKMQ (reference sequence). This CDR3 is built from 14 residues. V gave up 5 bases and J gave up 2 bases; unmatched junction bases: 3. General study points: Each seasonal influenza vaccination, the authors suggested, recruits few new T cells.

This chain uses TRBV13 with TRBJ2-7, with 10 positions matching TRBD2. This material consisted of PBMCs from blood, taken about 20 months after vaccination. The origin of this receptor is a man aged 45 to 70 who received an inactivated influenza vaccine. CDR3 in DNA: TGTGCCAGCAGCGAGAGCGGGAGGGCCTACGAGCAGTACTTC. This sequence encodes CASSESGRAYEQYF.